This T cell receptor beta chain emerged from a study of shared clonotypes between healthy human individuals. As for the study in general: Per donor, CD8 memory used one plate, CD8 naive used two, CD4 memory used three and CD4 naive used three.

Terminally differentiated effector memory CD45RA+ cells were excluded from the naive CD8 cells, which were CD45RO-negative and positively selected for CCR7. The CDR3 is 14 amino acids. The junction had 4 bases not matched to a gene; V was cut back by 5 bases and J by 3 bases. CDR1 and CDR2 (germline): MDHEN, SYDVKM. The study's findings and limits: Large sequencing depth failed to make sorted-subset sequencing complete, rarefaction showed. Represented diversity, genetic and exposure-history alike, was limited by few donors.

Note on this clone: Its cognate antigen is unknown.

Profiling relied on immunoSEQ multiplex PCR, and the TCRdb table lists in-frame clones only, not all of them. The top ten clones hold under 2% of a sample with more than 2 million clones, 90% to 95% of them seen once. Material: naive CD8+ T cells from PBMCs. The sequence was collected from a man between 18 and 29 years old in good health. Some clones in this sample may be carry-over from other donors' samples. The chain joins TRBV28 to TRBJ1-1; 9 bases line up with TRBD1. CDR3: CASSPGTGYTEAFF. The CDR3 DNA sequence: TGTGCCAGCAGTCCAGGGACAGGGTACACTGAAGCTTTCTTT.